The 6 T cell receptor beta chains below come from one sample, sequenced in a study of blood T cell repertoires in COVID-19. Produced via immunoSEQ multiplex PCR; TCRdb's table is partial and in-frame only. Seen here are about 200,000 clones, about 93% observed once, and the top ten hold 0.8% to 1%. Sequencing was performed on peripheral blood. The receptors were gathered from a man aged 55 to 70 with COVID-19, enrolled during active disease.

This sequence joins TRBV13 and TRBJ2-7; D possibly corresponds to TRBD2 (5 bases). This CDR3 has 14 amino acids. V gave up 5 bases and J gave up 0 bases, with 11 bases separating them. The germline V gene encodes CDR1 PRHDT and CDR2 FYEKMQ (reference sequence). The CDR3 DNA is TGTGCCAGCAGCCCTAGGACTGGCTCCTACGAGCAGTACTTC. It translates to CASSPRTGSYEQYF.

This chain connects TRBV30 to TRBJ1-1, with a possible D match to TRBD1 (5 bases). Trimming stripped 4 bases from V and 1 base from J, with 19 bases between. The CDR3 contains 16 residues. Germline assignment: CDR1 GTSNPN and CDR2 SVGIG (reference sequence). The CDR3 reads CAWIAYPGLQNTEAFF. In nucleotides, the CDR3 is TGTGCCTGGATCGCGTATCCGGGACTCCAGAACACTGAAGCTTTCTTT.

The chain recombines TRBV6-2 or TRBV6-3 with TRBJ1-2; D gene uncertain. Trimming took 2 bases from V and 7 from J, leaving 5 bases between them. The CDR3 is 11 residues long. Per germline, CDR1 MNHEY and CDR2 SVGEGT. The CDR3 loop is CASSYPGGYTF. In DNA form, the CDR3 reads TGTGCCAGCAGTTACCCAGGTGGCTACACCTTC.

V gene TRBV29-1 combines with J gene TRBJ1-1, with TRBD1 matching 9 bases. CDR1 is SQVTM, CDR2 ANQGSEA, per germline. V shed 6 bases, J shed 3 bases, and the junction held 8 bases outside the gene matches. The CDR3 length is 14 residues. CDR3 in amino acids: CSVIQGAMDTEAFF. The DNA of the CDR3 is TGCAGCGTGATACAGGGGGCGATGGACACTGAAGCTTTCTTT.

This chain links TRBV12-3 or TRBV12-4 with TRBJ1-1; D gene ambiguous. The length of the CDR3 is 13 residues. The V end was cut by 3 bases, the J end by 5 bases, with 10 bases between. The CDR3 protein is CASSFPFRTEAFF. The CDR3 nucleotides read TGTGCCAGCAGTTTCCCTTTCAGGACTGAAGCTTTCTTT.

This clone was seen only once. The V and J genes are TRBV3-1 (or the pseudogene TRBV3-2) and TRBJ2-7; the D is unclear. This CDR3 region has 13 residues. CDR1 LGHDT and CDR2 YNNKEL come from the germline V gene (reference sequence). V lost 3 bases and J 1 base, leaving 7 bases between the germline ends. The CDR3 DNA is TGTGCCAGCAGCCATCCGGTTTCCTACGAGCAGTACTTC. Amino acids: CASSHPVSYEQYF.